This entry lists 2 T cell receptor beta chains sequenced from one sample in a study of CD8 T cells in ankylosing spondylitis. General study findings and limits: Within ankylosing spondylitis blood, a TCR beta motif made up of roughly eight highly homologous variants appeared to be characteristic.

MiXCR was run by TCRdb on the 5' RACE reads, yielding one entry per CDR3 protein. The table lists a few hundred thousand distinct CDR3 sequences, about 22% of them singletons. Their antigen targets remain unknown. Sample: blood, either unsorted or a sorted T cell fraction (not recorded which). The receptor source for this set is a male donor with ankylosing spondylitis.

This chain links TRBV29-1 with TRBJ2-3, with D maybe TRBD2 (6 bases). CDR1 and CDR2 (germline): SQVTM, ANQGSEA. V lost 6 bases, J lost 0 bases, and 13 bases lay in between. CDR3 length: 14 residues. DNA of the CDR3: TGCAGCGTCGGGGGTACCCCGAGCACAGATACGCAGTATTTT. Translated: CSVGGTPSTDTQYF.

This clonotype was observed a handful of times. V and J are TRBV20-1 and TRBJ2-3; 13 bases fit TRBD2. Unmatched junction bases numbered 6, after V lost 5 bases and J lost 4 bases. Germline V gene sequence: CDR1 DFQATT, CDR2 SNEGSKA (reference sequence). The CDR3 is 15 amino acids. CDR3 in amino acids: CSAGGLAGVADTQYF. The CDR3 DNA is TGCAGTGCTGGCGGACTAGCGGGAGTGGCAGATACGCAGTATTTT.